These T cell receptor beta chains were read from a single sample in a study of chemoradiotherapy in HPV16-positive cancers. The method was immunoSEQ multiplex PCR; TCRdb's version includes in-frame clones alone and lacks a portion of them. Of some 30,000 clones in the sample, around three quarters were seen once. Sample: blood, taken from a patient who underwent chemoradiotherapy. The receptors were sampled from a human donor with HPV-associated anogenital cancer. CDR3s include the opening cysteine and the closing phenylalanine or tryptophan. Fields, in order: V gene, J gene, D gene, clone size, CDR3 protein, CDR3 DNA. A D gene is named only where the DNA matches it firmly. Not all rows give a size; the values are once, few, many and, for expanded clones, a class.

TRBV6-5,TRBJ2-3,TRBD2,-,CASRGLAGNKYF,TGTGCCAGCAGGGGACTAGCGGGGAATAAGTATTTT
TRBV6-5,TRBJ2-7,TRBD1,-,CASSKPGTGGYEQYF,TGTGCCAGCAGTAAACCCGGGACAGGGGGCTACGAGCAGTACTTC
TRBV7-2,TRBJ2-5,-,-,CASSLDRGRETQYF,TGTGCCAGCAGCTTAGATAGGGGACGAGAGACCCAGTACTTC
TRBV18,TRBJ1-1,-,-,CASSPAENTEAFF,TGTGCCAGCTCACCGGCCGAAAACACTGAAGCTTTCTTT
TRBV5-1,TRBJ2-2,TRBD1,-,CASSLEQGAHTGELFF,TGCGCCAGCAGCTTGGAACAGGGGGCGCATACCGGGGAGCTGTTTTTT
TRBV6-5,TRBJ2-1,-,-,CASRNRYNEQFF,TGTGCCAGCAGGAACAGGTACAATGAGCAGTTCTTC
TRBV7-2,TRBJ1-1,TRBD1,few,CASTPSRQGATEAFF,TGTGCCAGCACCCCATCCCGACAGGGGGCCACTGAAGCTTTCTTT
TRBV7-3,TRBJ2-5,-,-,CASSLMAGETQYF,TGTGCCAGCAGCTTAATGGCGGGGGAGACCCAGTACTTC
TRBV7-2,TRBJ2-4,TRBD1,-,CASSSYRGKNIQYF,TGTGCCAGCAGCTCATACAGGGGTAAAAACATTCAGTACTTC
TRBV7-2,TRBJ2-7,TRBD1,-,CASSLRTGTGTEEQYF,TGTGCCAGCAGCTTGCGGACCGGGACAGGTACGGAAGAGCAGTACTTC
TRBV5-4,TRBJ2-3,TRBD1,-,CASSYGQGTDTQYF,TGTGCCAGCAGCTATGGACAGGGCACAGATACGCAGTATTTT
TRBV6-5,TRBJ1-1,-,once,CASSYQPEGTEAFF,TGTGCCAGCAGTTACCAGCCGGAGGGCACTGAAGCTTTCTTT
TRBV27,TRBJ2-7,-,once,CASSLRTAGSYEQYF,TGTGCCAGCAGTTTAAGGACAGCAGGGTCTTACGAGCAGTACTTC
TRBV7-8,TRBJ2-2,-,-,CASSFVQGGELFF,TGTGCCAGCAGCTTTGTTCAGGGCGGGGAGCTGTTTTTT
TRBV30,TRBJ2-5,TRBD2,-,CAWSSFSGETQYF,TGTGCCTGGAGTTCCTTTAGCGGGGAGACCCAGTACTTC
TRBV7-9,TRBJ2-7,TRBD1,once,CASRDTGQGYEQYF,TGTGCCAGCAGAGATACGGGACAGGGATACGAGCAGTACTTC
TRBV10-3,TRBJ1-2,-,-,CAISEREIYGYTF,TGTGCCATCAGTGAGCGAGAGATCTATGGCTACACCTTC